This TCR beta chain originates from a study of radiation and T cells in renal cell carcinoma. About the study: Nephrectomy followed 15 Gy stereotactic body radiation by 4 weeks. General study points: No pretreatment tumor biopsies were available for baseline clonotypes.

Sequencing was performed with immunoSEQ multiplex PCR; in TCRdb, only in-frame clones are kept and a portion is missing. The sample contains roughly 100,000 clones, 86% of which appear only once. Time point reported: baseline pretreatment blood. The treatment denotes: 15 Gy SBRT to primary tumor, nephrectomy 4 weeks later. Radiation-treated patients gave blood at baseline, week 2 and week 4. The tumor was a clear cell renal cell carcinoma. The trim removed 3 bases at V and 2 bases at J, leaving 9 bases unmatched. The CDR3 contains 17 residues. Germline assignment: CDR1 MNHEY and CDR2 SMNVEV (reference sequence). This clone was picked up one time. Antigen specificity is unknown.

The sample here was blood, taken from a patient whose treatment included radiotherapy and nephrectomy. The TCR originated in a man aged 50-60 years with renal cell carcinoma. The chain couples TRBV27 to TRBJ1-5; 8 bases match TRBD1. For the CDR3, the DNA is TGTGCCAGCAGTTTCGATGCTAAGGACAGGGGCAATCAGCCCCAGCATTTT. The encoded protein is CASSFDAKDRGNQPQHF.